The 29 T cell receptor beta chains in this list originate from one sample, sequenced in a study of shared clonotypes between healthy human individuals. The protocol was immunoSEQ multiplex PCR, while the TCRdb copy is restricted to in-frame clones and leaves out a portion. Of approximately 2.5 million clones detected, 90% to 95% appear once; the ten largest clones hold about 0.13%. The sample taken for sequencing was naive CD4+ T cells sorted from blood. This sample's subset: CD45RA+ positively selected. These receptors came from a man in his late teens or twenties in good health.

J is TRBJ2-1 and V is TRBV2; D possibly uses TRBD1 or TRBD2 (5 bases each). This CDR3 region has 17 residues. V lost 0 bases and J lost 9, with 21 bases in between. Germline V gene lookup returns CDR1 SNHLY and CDR2 FYNNEI. The CDR3 sequence: CASSEAGWATNGGEQFF. CDR3 nucleotide sequence: TGTGCCAGCAGTGAAGCGGGTTGGGCCACTAATGGGGGTGAGCAGTTCTTC.

This clone was observed a single time. Distinct nucleotide sequences in the sample also encode this CDR3. The V call is TRBV18, the J call TRBJ2-3, with no clear D. V shed 6 bases and J shed 0 bases, with 4 bases lying between them. This CDR3 is 12 amino acids long. Germline CDR1 is KGHSH and CDR2 is LQKENI. The CDR3 here is CASSRSTDTQYF. The CDR3 DNA follows: TGTGCCAGCTCTCGTAGCACAGATACGCAGTATTTT.

A few counts support this clone. The chain couples TRBV25-1 to TRBJ1-6, with a possible D match to TRBD1 (6 bases). CDR3 size: 12 residues. V was clipped by 6 bases and J by 9 bases, with 9 bases between them. Germline V gives CDR1 MGHDK, CDR2 SYGVNS. The CDR3 is CASRAQGSPLHF. The CDR3 coding sequence is TGTGCCAGCAGGGCACAGGGTTCACCCCTCCACTTT.

The V call is TRBV6-5, the J call TRBJ1-4; 10 positions match TRBD1. The CDR3 has 14 residues. Losses at the gene ends were 6 bases for V and 8 bases for J; bases not matched to a gene: 6. CDR1 is MNHEY, CDR2 SVGAGI, per germline. The CDR3: CASRGTGEAEKLFF. The DNA for the CDR3 is TGTGCCAGCAGGGGGACAGGGGAAGCGGAAAAACTGTTTTTT.

The V and J genes are TRBV9 and TRBJ2-1, with 7 bases aligning to TRBD1. J lost 0 bases, V lost 1 base, and 7 bases had no gene match. The length of the CDR3 is 17 residues. Germline CDR1 is SGDLS and CDR2 is YYNGEE. The CDR3 reads CASSVPQGDSSYNEQFF. In nucleotides, the CDR3 is TGTGCCAGCAGCGTACCCCAGGGGGACAGCTCCTACAATGAGCAGTTCTTC.

V is TRBV18 and J is TRBJ2-7; no firm D call. Germline lookup yields CDR1 KGHSH and CDR2 LQKENI. With 0 bases removed from V and 0 bases from J, the gap between germline ends came to 9 bases. The CDR3 length is 15 residues. This CDR3 reads CASSPPPTHSYEQYF. The CDR3, as DNA: TGTGCCAGCTCACCACCGCCGACACACTCCTACGAGCAGTACTTC.

The chain combines TRBV4-3 with TRBJ1-6; the D gene is possibly TRBD1 (5 bases). The germline gives CDR1 LGHNA, CDR2 YSLEER. V was cut by 0 bases and J by 8 bases, with 14 bases left in between. This CDR3 is 16 amino acids long. CDR3 in DNA: TGCGCCAGCAGCCAAGATGGAAGGGGCCCGGATTCACCCCTCCACTTT. It specifies CASSQDGRGPDSPLHF.

The chain couples TRBV28 to TRBJ2-7, with 8 bases matching TRBD2. Germline loops: CDR1 MDHEN, CDR2 SYDVKM. CDR3 length: 15 amino acids. Trimming at V came to 2 bases and at J to 6 bases, leaving 9 bases not matched to a gene. The CDR3 sequence is CASSLAGTRFVEQYF. CDR3 nucleotides: TGTGCCAGCAGTTTAGCCGGGACTAGGTTTGTCGAGCAGTACTTC.

Comment on this clone: A read error may produce the germline difference seen at one junction end. The chain couples TRBV7-6 to TRBJ2-1; 11 bases align to TRBD2. Per germline, CDR1 SGHVS and CDR2 FNYEAQ. This CDR3 region has 18 residues. CDR3 sequence (DNA): TGTGCCAGCAACTTAGCGGGACATACTAGCGGGGGCTACAATGAGCAGTTCTTC. Protein sequence: CASNLAGHTSGGYNEQFF.

This clone occurred a few times. This sequence joins TRBV19 and TRBJ1-2; no reliable D call. Germline CDR1 reads LNHDA; CDR2 reads SQIVND (reference sequence). This CDR3 is 14 amino acids long. The V gene lost 7 bases and the J gene lost 2 bases, with 14 bases spanning the gap. Here the CDR3 DNA reads TGTGCCAGTAAACCTGCCGGACTAAACTATGGCTACACCTTC. It translates to CASKPAGLNYGYTF. Together with reference TRBV19 and TRBJ1-2, the CDR3 gives the full variable domain: DGGITQSPKYLFRKEGQNVTLSCEQNLNHDAMYWYRQDPGQGLRLIYYSQIVNDFQKGDIAEGYSVSREKKESFPLTVTSAQKNPTAFYLCASKPAGLNYGYTFGSGTRLTVV.

This chain links TRBV7-2 with TRBJ2-1; 10 bases map to TRBD2. CDR3 length: 14 amino acids. After removal of 3 bases from V and 7 bases from J, the junction contained 3 bases not matched to a gene. Germline V gene lookup returns CDR1 SGHTA and CDR2 FQGNSA. In DNA, the CDR3 is TGTGCCAGCAGCTTTACTAGCGGGATGAATGAGCAGTTCTTC. Its protein product is CASSFTSGMNEQFF.

The V call is TRBV4-3, the J call TRBJ2-7; D may match TRBD1 or TRBD2 (6 bases each). V was clipped by 4 bases and J by 0 bases, with 13 bases between them. This CDR3 comprises 15 residues. Germline loops: CDR1 LGHNA, CDR2 YSLEER. The CDR3 here is CASSPKGGPSYEQYF. In nucleotides, the CDR3 is TGCGCCAGCAGCCCAAAGGGGGGCCCCTCCTACGAGCAGTACTTC.

The genes are TRBV6-6 and TRBJ1-2; 9 bases fit TRBD1. Germline assignment: CDR1 MNHNY and CDR2 SVGAGI (reference sequence). Trimming removed 6 bases from V and 5 bases from J; junction bases left unmatched: 7. There are 14 residues in the CDR3. Here the CDR3 DNA reads TGTGCCAGCAGCAGCACAGGGGGCCCGTATGGCTACACCTTC. Residues: CASSSTGGPYGYTF.

The V gene is TRBV5-1, the J gene TRBJ2-5, with TRBD2 identical over 7 bases. V trimming: 3 bases; J trimming: 3 bases; junction bases outside the gene matches: 8. CDR3 length: 15 residues. CDR1 and CDR2 (germline): SGHRS, YFSETQ. The CDR3 is CASSSGRASEETQYF. CDR3 bases: TGCGCCAGCAGCTCGGGGAGGGCCTCTGAAGAGACCCAGTACTTC.

About this clone itself: The sample contains more than one DNA sequence encoding this CDR3. This chain links TRBV28 with TRBJ1-1; 11 bases match TRBD1. This CDR3 has 16 amino acids. Germline V gene data show CDR1 as MDHEN and CDR2 as SYDVKM. After removal of 4 bases from V and 5 bases from J, the junction contained 9 bases not matched to a gene. The CDR3: CASSSPGQGAGTEAFF. CDR3 DNA: TGTGCCAGCAGTTCGCCCGGACAGGGGGCAGGGACTGAAGCTTTCTTT. The full variable domain, in which reference TRBV28 and TRBJ1-1 provide the parts outside the CDR3, is DVKVTQSSRYLVKRTGEKVFLECVQDMDHENMFWYRQDPGLGLRLIYFSYDVKMKEKGDIPEGYSVSREKKERFSLILESASTNQTSMYLCASSSPGQGAGTEAFFGQGTRLTVV.

The V call is TRBV27, the J call TRBJ2-7, with D possibly TRBD2 on 6 matching bases. CDR1 is MNHEY and CDR2 is SMNVEV in the germline V gene (reference sequence). Trimming removed 4 bases at V and 3 bases at J, with 13 bases between. This CDR3 region has 14 residues. CDR3 in DNA: TGTGCCAGCAGTTCCGGGACTGGATTCTACGAGCAGTACTTC. Translation: CASSSGTGFYEQYF.

This chain uses TRBV9 with TRBJ2-1; 7 positions agree with TRBD2. The CDR3 totals 14 residues. V lost 2 bases to trimming and J lost 7 bases; unmatched junction nucleotides: 6. Germline V gives CDR1 SGDLS, CDR2 YYNGEE. CDR3: CASSVDGGTNEQFF. Written as DNA, the CDR3 is TGTGCCAGCAGCGTGGACGGGGGGACGAATGAGCAGTTCTTC. The full variable domain, rest sourced from reference TRBV9 and TRBJ2-1, is DSGVTQTPKHLITATGQRVTLRCSPRSGDLSVYWYQQSLDQGLQFLIQYYNGEERAKGNILERFSAQQFPDLHSELNLSSLELGDSALYFCASSVDGGTNEQFFGPGTRLTVL.

Comment on this clone: Other DNA sequences in this specimen translate into the identical CDR3. The chain carries TRBV6-5 and TRBJ2-7, with 7 bases that match TRBD1. Germline V gives CDR1 MNHEY, CDR2 SVGAGI. Trimming at V came to 6 bases and at J to 0 bases, leaving 5 bases not matched to a gene. The CDR3 extends over 14 amino acids. CDR3 sequence (DNA): TGTGCCAGCAGCCTTACAGGGGACTCCTACGAGCAGTACTTC. Its translation: CASSLTGDSYEQYF.

This clone was observed once. The chain has TRBV7-2 and TRBJ1-1; no clear D. CDR1 and CDR2 from the germline V gene are SGHTA and FQGNSA. The ends were cut back, 1 base at V and 4 bases at J, with 13 bases in the middle. CDR3 length equals 15 residues. CDR3 loop: CASSLVEGFSTEAFF. The CDR3, as DNA: TGTGCCAGCAGCTTAGTAGAGGGCTTCAGCACTGAAGCTTTCTTT.

The chain is built from TRBV5-1 and TRBJ2-3; D call uncertain. The CDR3 is 13 residues long. Germline V gene sequence: CDR1 SGHRS, CDR2 YFSETQ. V gave up 0 bases and J gave up 3 bases, with 5 bases separating them. The CDR3 DNA follows: TGCGCCAGCAGCTTGGACGTTACAGATACGCAGTATTTT. Translated: CASSLDVTDTQYF.

This chain connects TRBV6-6 to TRBJ2-3; tentative D call: TRBD1 (6 bases). Germline CDR1 and CDR2: MNHNY and SVGAGI (reference sequence). The CDR3 extends over 15 amino acids. V was trimmed by 5 bases and J by 2 bases, leaving 14 bases between them. CDR3 DNA: TGTGCCAGCAGTACCGGACAGTTTTCCACAGATACGCAGTATTTT. It yields the protein CASSTGQFSTDTQYF.

The J gene is TRBJ2-3, the V gene TRBV10-2; TRBD2 matches 15 bases. With V trimmed by 8 bases and J by 5 bases, 8 bases remained unmatched. CDR1 is WSHSY, CDR2 SAAADI, per germline. This CDR3 has 16 amino acids. CDR3 nucleotides: TGCGCCAGCGGGGCCGGACTAGCGGGAGGGTTAGATACGCAGTATTTT. Residues: CASGAGLAGGLDTQYF.

The chain employs TRBV5-1 and TRBJ1-2, with D unclear. V was trimmed by 0 bases and J by 2 bases, leaving 20 bases between them. This CDR3 contains 18 residues. Germline V gene data show CDR1 as SGHRS and CDR2 as YFSETQ. The CDR3 loop is CASSLAAGYTLGNYGYTF. The DNA for the CDR3 is TGCGCCAGCAGCTTGGCAGCAGGCTATACTCTGGGGAACTATGGCTACACCTTC.

The J gene is TRBJ2-4, the V gene TRBV27; D is unresolved. V lost 5 bases, J lost 9 bases, and 8 bases lay in between. The CDR3 runs 11 residues. Per germline, CDR1 MNHEY and CDR2 SMNVEV (reference sequence). DNA for the CDR3: TGTGCCAGCAGTCCCGGAATCATTCAGTACTTC. Translated, it gives CASSPGIIQYF.

The J gene is TRBJ2-7, the V gene TRBV6-6; 10 positions agree with TRBD2. The trim removed 7 bases at V and 2 bases at J, leaving 8 bases unmatched. CDR1 MNHNY and CDR2 SVGAGI come from the germline V gene (reference sequence). The CDR3 consists of 15 residues. CDR3 loop: CASTGLADRTYEQYF. The DNA for the CDR3 is TGTGCCAGCACCGGACTAGCGGACAGAACCTACGAGCAGTACTTC.

This chain uses TRBV7-2 with TRBJ2-3; the D is unclear. The germline gives CDR1 SGHTA, CDR2 FQGNSA. The CDR3 has 15 amino acids. V was trimmed by 2 bases and J by 3 bases, leaving 12 bases between them. The chain's CDR3 is CASSLSRPVTDTQYF. DNA for the CDR3: TGTGCCAGCAGCTTATCCCGTCCTGTAACAGATACGCAGTATTTT.

The chain links TRBV4-3 to TRBJ2-3, with a possible D match to TRBD1 (5 bases). CDR3 length: 16 amino acids. The V end lost 1 base, the J end lost 2 bases, and 13 bases lay between the germline ends. Germline V CDR1 and CDR2: LGHNA, YSLEER. The CDR3 loop reads CASSQALSGSTDTQYF. DNA for the CDR3: TGCGCCAGCAGCCAAGCCCTCTCAGGGTCCACAGATACGCAGTATTTT.

The V call is TRBV11-2, the J call TRBJ2-7; D ambiguous. Germline CDR1 reads SGHAT; CDR2 reads FQNNGV. V was shortened by 3 bases and J by 0 bases, with 12 bases between the two germline ends. The CDR3 sequence is 15 residues long. In nucleotides, the CDR3 is TGTGCCAGCAGCTTCCTCGGCAGGAACTCCTACGAGCAGTACTTC. Amino acid sequence: CASSFLGRNSYEQYF.

The chain joins TRBV10-3 to TRBJ2-7, with 9 bases aligning to TRBD2. Trimming cost V 3 bases and J 6 bases; bases outside gene matches: 9. Looked up from germline, CDR1 is ENHRY and CDR2 is SYGVKD. This CDR3 is 15 amino acids long. In DNA form, the CDR3 reads TGTGCCATCAGTGACGGAGTAGCGGGAGACGGCGAGCAGTACTTC. Its translation is CAISDGVAGDGEQYF.